This T cell receptor (beta chain) stems from a study of T cell repertoires in cytomegalovirus infection. TCRdb re-derived calls from the reads in MiXCR, one entry per CDR3 protein. Of more than 500,000 distinct CDR3 sequences in the sample, 16% were seen once. The germline V and J ends were trimmed by 6 bases and 4 bases, with 18 bases remaining between them. The CDR3 length is 16 residues. Looked up from germline, CDR1 is SEHNR and CDR2 is FQNEAQ (reference sequence). This clonotype was seen a handful of times. J is TRBJ1-4 and V is TRBV7-9; no clear D. The specimen sequenced was CD8+ T cells from PBMCs. The receptor comes from a human donor in good health (CMV status not recorded). Some clones in this sample may be carry-over from other donors' samples. CDR3 residues: CASSPRSMTDNEKLFF. CDR3 sequence (DNA): TGTGCCAGCAGTCCCCGCAGTATGACGGATAATGAAAAACTGTTTTTT.